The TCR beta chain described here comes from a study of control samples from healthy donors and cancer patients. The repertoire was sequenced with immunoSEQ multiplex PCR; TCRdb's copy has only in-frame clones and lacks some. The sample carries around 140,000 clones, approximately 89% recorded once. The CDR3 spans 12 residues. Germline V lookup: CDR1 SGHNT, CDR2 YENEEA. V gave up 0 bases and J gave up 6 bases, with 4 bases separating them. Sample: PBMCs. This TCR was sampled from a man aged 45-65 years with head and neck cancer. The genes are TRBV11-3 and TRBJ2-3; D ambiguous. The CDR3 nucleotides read TGTGCCAGCAGCTTAGACCAGGATACGCAGTATTTT. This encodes CASSLDQDTQYF.